The 15 T cell receptor beta chains below come from one sample, sequenced in a study of shared clonotypes between healthy human individuals. Profiled with immunoSEQ multiplex PCR; TCRdb holds only in-frame clones, not every one. Counted here are a few million clones, just over 90% occurring once; the ten biggest clones make up about 0.41%. The source material was naive CD4+ T cells from PBMCs. Subset reported: CD45RA+ positively selected. Receptor source: a man between 18 and 29 years old in good health. Some clones in this sample may be carry-over from other donors' samples.

In the case of this clone: The sample carries other DNA sequences with the same CDR3. This rearrangement joins TRBV5-1 to TRBJ2-1, with D perhaps matching TRBD2 (5 bases). Looked up from germline, CDR1 is SGHRS and CDR2 is YFSETQ. V was clipped by 0 bases and J by 0 bases, with 7 bases between them. The length of the CDR3 is 15 residues. In DNA form, the CDR3 reads TGCGCCAGCAGCTTGGCCAGCGGCTCCTACAATGAGCAGTTCTTC. It codes for CASSLASGSYNEQFF.

This chain links TRBV11-2 with TRBJ2-1; 11 bases fit TRBD2. This CDR3 comprises 17 residues. CDR1 is SGHAT, CDR2 FQNNGV, per germline. The V gene end was trimmed by 0 bases and the J gene end by 6 bases; junction bases not matched to a gene: 7. This chain's CDR3 is CASSLELTSGKGNEQFF. The CDR3, as DNA: TGTGCCAGCAGCTTAGAACTGACTAGCGGGAAGGGCAATGAGCAGTTCTTC.

The chain uses TRBV7-9 and TRBJ2-7; D is undetermined. This CDR3 region has 15 residues. The V end lost 0 bases, the J end lost 1 base, and 10 bases lay between the germline ends. CDR1 is SEHNR, CDR2 FQNEAQ, per germline (reference sequence). In nucleotides, the CDR3 is TGTGCCAGCAGCTTAGCGGGGTCAGCATCCTACGAGCAGTACTTC. It specifies CASSLAGSASYEQYF.

This clone was counted a few times. The chain combines TRBV14 with TRBJ1-4; D may be TRBD1 (5 bases). Trimming pared 4 bases from V and 10 bases from J, leaving 13 bases between. The CDR3 totals 13 residues. Germline CDR1 and CDR2: SGHDN and FVKESK. The CDR3 protein is CASSPSWGLKLFF. The CDR3 DNA reads TGTGCCAGCAGCCCTAGTTGGGGCTTAAAACTGTTTTTT.

The rearrangement joins TRBV27 to TRBJ2-5; TRBD1 is a possible D gene (7 bases). From germline, CDR1 is MNHEY and CDR2 SMNVEV (reference sequence). Trimming took off 6 bases at V and 5 bases at J, with 16 bases between the two ends. The CDR3 is 14 amino acids. As DNA, the CDR3 is TGTGCCAGCAGCCGCGGGACAGACGGGGAGACCCAGTACTTC. Translating gives CASSRGTDGETQYF.

V and J are TRBV28 and TRBJ1-1; 9 nucleotides align to TRBD1. Trimming removed 5 bases from V and 8 bases from J; junction bases left unmatched: 9. The germline gives CDR1 MDHEN, CDR2 SYDVKM. CDR3 length: 14 amino acids. In DNA form, the CDR3 reads TGTGCCAGCAGTGAACCGGGACAGGGAACGGAAGCTTTCTTT. Translating gives CASSEPGQGTEAFF.

V gene TRBV9 combines with J gene TRBJ2-3; 11 positions match TRBD2. CDR3 length: 17 amino acids. Looked up from germline, CDR1 is SGDLS and CDR2 is YYNGEE. V lost 0 bases to trimming and J lost 3 bases; unmatched junction nucleotides: 6. The CDR3 loop is CASSVVSLAGGTDTQYF. The CDR3 nucleotides read TGTGCCAGCAGCGTAGTGTCCCTAGCGGGAGGAACAGATACGCAGTATTTT.

The genes are TRBV6-6 and TRBJ2-5; no firm D call. V was cut by 4 bases and J by 3 bases, with 15 bases left in between. Germline V gene lookup returns CDR1 MNHNY and CDR2 SVGAGI (reference sequence). The CDR3 length is 15 residues. This CDR3 reads CASSSQVLGEETQYF. CDR3 DNA: TGTGCCAGCAGTTCCCAAGTGCTAGGTGAAGAGACCCAGTACTTC.

There are a few counts of this clone. This chain joins TRBV28 and TRBJ1-1; a weak D match, TRBD1 (5 bases). V was clipped by 0 bases and J by 6 bases, with 11 bases between them. This CDR3 contains 14 residues. Germline CDR1 is MDHEN and CDR2 is SYDVKM. This CDR3 is CASSLWRGASEAFF. In nucleotides, the CDR3 is TGTGCCAGCAGTTTATGGAGAGGGGCGTCTGAAGCTTTCTTT.

The CDR3 nucleotides read TGTGCCAGCAGTTACTCGAGCGGGAGGGACGCCGGGCAGTTCTTC. Translating gives CASSYSSGRDAGQFF. The chain recombines TRBV6-5 with TRBJ2-1; the match to TRBD2 covers 10 bases. With 0 bases clipped from V and 12 bases from J, the junction kept 8 bases outside the gene matches. Germline CDR1 and CDR2: MNHEY and SVGAGI. The CDR3 contains 15 residues.

V and J are TRBV7-9 and TRBJ2-7; possibly TRBD2 for D (6 bases). The CDR3 sequence is 18 residues long. Trimming stripped 5 bases from V and 1 base from J, with 24 bases between. From germline, CDR1 is SEHNR and CDR2 FQNEAQ (reference sequence). CDR3 in amino acids: CASSPFGLIRESSYEQYF. As DNA, the CDR3 is TGTGCCAGCAGCCCATTTGGTTTAATCCGGGAGTCATCCTACGAGCAGTACTTC.

V gene TRBV7-9 combines with J gene TRBJ2-1; 11 bases agree with TRBD2. Looked up from germline, CDR1 is SEHNR and CDR2 is FQNEAQ (reference sequence). The trim removed 0 bases at V and 4 bases at J, leaving 8 bases unmatched. This CDR3 spans 18 amino acids. This CDR3 reads CASSLARIASGRYNEQFF. In DNA, the CDR3 is TGTGCCAGCAGCTTAGCGAGGATAGCTAGCGGGAGGTACAATGAGCAGTTCTTC.

The chain has TRBV29-1 and TRBJ2-7; D is possibly TRBD1 or TRBD2 (5 bases each). This CDR3 region has 14 residues. V lost 0 bases to trimming and J lost 2 bases, with 11 bases between them. The germline gives CDR1 SQVTM, CDR2 ANQGSEA. CDR3 coding DNA: TGCAGCGTTGAAGATAGGGGACGGACCTACGAGCAGTACTTC. Its translation: CSVEDRGRTYEQYF.

This clone was recorded a few times. The chain has TRBV7-2 and TRBJ1-2, with 7 bases that match TRBD1. CDR3 length equals 13 residues. V dropped 3 bases and J dropped 3; count of bases not matched to a gene: 1. CDR1 SGHTA and CDR2 FQGNSA come from the germline V gene. The chain's CDR3 is CASSLGQHYGYTF. CDR3 nucleotides: TGTGCCAGCAGCTTGGGACAGCACTATGGCTACACCTTC.

The chain carries TRBV7-2 and TRBJ2-1; 8 positions match TRBD2. The V and J ends lost 5 bases and 6 bases, in that order; junction bases with no gene match: 9. Germline CDR1 and CDR2: SGHTA and FQGNSA. The CDR3 has 15 residues. CDR3 in DNA: TGTGCCAGCAGCCTCCGGGGGGGTATGGGCAATGAGCAGTTCTTC. Its translation: CASSLRGGMGNEQFF.